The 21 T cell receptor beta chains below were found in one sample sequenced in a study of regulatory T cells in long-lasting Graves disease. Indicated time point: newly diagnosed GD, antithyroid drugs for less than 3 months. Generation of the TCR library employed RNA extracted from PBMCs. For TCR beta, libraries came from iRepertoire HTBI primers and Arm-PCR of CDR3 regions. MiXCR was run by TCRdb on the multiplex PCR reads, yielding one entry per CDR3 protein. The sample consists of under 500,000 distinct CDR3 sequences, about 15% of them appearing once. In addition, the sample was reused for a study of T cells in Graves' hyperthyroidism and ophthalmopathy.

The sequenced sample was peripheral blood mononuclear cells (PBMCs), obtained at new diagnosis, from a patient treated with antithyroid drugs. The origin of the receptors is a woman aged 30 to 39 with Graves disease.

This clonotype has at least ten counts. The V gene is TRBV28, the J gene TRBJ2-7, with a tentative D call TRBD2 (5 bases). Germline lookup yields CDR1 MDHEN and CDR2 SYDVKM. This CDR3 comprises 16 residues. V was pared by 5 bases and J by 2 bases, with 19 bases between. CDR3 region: CASSALTGKTAYEQYF. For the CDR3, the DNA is TGTGCCAGCAGTGCCCTGACGGGGAAGACGGCCTACGAGCAGTACTTC.

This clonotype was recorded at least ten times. The CDR3 sequence is CASSLMGGGNIQYF. CDR3 coding DNA: TGTGCCAGCAGCTTAATGGGGGGAGGGAACATTCAGTACTTC. This rearrangement joins TRBV7-3 to TRBJ2-4, with TRBD2 matching over 7 bases. The CDR3 runs 14 residues. Germline values: CDR1 SGHTA, CDR2 FQGTGA. The trim removed 1 base at V and 7 bases at J, leaving 4 bases unmatched. Variable domain in full (rest from reference TRBV7-3 and TRBJ2-4): GAGVSQTPSNKVTEKGKYVELRCDPISGHTALYWYRQSLGQGPEFLIYFQGTGAADDSGLPNDRFFAVRPEGSVSTLKIQRTERGDSAVYLCASSLMGGGNIQYFGAGTRLSVL.

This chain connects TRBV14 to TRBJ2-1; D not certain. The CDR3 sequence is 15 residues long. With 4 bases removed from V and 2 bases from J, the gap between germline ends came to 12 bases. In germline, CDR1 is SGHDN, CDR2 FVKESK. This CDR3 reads CASSPQQLTYNEQFF. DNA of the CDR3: TGTGCCAGCAGCCCCCAGCAGCTAACCTACAATGAGCAGTTCTTC.

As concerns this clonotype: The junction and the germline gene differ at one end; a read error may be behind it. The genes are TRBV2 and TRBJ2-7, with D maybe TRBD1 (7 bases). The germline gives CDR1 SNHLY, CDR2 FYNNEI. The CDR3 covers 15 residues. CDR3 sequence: CTSSEWGDSSYEQYF. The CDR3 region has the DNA TGTACCAGCAGTGAATGGGGGGACAGCTCCTACGAGCAGTACTTC.

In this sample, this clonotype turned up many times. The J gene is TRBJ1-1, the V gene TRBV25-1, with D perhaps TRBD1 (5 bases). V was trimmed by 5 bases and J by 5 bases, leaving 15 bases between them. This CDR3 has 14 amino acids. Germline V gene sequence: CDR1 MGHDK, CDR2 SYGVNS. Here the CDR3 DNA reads TGTGCCAGCAGTCCTAGCAAAGGGGTTACTGAAGCTTTCTTT. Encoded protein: CASSPSKGVTEAFF. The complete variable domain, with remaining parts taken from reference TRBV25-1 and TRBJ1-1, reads EADIYQTPRYLVIGTGKKITLECSQTMGHDKMYWYQQDPGMELHLIHYSYGVNSTEKGDLSSESTVSRIRTEHFPLTLESARPSHTSQYLCASSPSKGVTEAFFGQGTRLTVV.

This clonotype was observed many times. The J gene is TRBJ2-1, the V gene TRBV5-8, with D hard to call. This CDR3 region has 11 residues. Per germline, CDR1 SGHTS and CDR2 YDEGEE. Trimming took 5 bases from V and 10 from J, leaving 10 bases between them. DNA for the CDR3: TGTGCCAGCAGTCCTTTACGAGAGCAGTTCTTC. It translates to CASSPLREQFF.

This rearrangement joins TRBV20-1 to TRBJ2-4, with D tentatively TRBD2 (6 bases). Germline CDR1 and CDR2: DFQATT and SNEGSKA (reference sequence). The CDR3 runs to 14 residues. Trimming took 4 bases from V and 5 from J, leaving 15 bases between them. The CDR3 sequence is CSAKRGDPQNIQYF. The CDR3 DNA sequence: TGCAGTGCTAAACGCGGGGATCCCCAAAACATTCAGTACTTC.

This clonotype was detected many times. The CDR3 here is CSARSGRYEQYF. The CDR3 DNA is TGCAGTGCCCGTAGCGGGAGGTACGAGCAGTACTTC. The genes are TRBV20-1 and TRBJ2-7, with TRBD2 matching 10 bases. Germline assignment: CDR1 DFQATT and CDR2 SNEGSKA (reference sequence). V lost 6 bases and J lost 4; bases outside the gene matches: 3. The CDR3 runs to 12 residues.

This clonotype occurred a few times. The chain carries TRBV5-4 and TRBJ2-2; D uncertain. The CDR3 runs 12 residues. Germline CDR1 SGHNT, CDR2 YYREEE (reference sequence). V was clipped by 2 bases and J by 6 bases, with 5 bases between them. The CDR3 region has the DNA TGTGCCAGCAGCTTTTGGTCCGGGGAGCTGTTTTTT. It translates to CASSFWSGELFF.

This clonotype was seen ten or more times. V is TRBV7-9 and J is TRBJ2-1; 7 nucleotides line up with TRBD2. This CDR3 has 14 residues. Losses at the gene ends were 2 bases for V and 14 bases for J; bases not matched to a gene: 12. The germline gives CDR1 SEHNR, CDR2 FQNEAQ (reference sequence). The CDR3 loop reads CASSLQGGSSTEFF. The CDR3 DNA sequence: TGTGCCAGCAGCTTACAGGGCGGGAGCAGTACGGAGTTCTTC.

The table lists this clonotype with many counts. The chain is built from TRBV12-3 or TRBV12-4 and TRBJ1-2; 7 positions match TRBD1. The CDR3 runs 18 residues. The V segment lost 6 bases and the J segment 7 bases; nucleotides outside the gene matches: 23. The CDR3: CASSPRQGARVPSSGYTF. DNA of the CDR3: TGTGCCAGCAGCCCGCGACAGGGAGCCAGAGTTCCCTCTTCTGGCTACACCTTC.

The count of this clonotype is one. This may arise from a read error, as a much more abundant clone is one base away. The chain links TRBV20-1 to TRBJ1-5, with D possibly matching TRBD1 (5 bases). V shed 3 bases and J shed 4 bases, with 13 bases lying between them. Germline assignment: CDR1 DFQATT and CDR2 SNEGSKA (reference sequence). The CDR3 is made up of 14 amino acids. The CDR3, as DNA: TGCAGTGCTAGTCAGGGCAGACTTAATCAGCCCCAGCATTTT. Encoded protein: CSASQGRLNQPQHF.

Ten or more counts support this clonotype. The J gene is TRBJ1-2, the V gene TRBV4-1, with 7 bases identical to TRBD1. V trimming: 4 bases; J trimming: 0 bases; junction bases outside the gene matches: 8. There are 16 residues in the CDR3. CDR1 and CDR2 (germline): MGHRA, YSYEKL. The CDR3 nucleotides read TGCGCCAGCAGCCGCAAAGGGACAGATGCTAACTATGGCTACACCTTC. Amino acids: CASSRKGTDANYGYTF.

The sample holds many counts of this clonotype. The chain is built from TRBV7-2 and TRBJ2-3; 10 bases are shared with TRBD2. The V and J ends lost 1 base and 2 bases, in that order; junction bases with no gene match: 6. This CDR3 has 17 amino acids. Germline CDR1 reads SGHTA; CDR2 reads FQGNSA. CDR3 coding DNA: TGTGCCAGCAGCTTAGGGGCTAGCGGGGGCCTCACAGATACGCAGTATTTT. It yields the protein CASSLGASGGLTDTQYF.

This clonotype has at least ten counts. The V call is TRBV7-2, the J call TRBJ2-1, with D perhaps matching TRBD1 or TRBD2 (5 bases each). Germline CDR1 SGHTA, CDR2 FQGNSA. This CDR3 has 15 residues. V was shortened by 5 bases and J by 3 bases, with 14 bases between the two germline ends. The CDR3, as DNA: TGTGCCAGCAGCCCTGGGACGGAGCTCTACAATGAGCAGTTCTTC. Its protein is CASSPGTELYNEQFF. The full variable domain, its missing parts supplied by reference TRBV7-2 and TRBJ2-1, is GAGVSQSPSNKVTEKGKDVELRCDPISGHTALYWYRQSLGQGLEFLIYFQGNSAPDKSGLPSDRFSAERTGGSVSTLTIQRTQQEDSAVYLCASSPGTELYNEQFFGPGTRLTVL.

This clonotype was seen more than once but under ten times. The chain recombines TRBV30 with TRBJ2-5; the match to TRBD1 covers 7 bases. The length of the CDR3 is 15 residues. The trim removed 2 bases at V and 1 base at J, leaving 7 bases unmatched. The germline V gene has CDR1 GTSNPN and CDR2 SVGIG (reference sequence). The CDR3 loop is CAWSPGQLVQETQYF. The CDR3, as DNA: TGTGCCTGGAGTCCGGGACAGTTGGTCCAAGAGACCCAGTACTTC.

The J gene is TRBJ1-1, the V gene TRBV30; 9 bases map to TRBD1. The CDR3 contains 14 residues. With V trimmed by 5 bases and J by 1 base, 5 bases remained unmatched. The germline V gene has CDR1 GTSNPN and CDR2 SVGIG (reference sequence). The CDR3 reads CAWCSGQGNTEAFF. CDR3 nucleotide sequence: TGTGCCTGGTGTTCGGGACAGGGGAACACTGAAGCTTTCTTT.

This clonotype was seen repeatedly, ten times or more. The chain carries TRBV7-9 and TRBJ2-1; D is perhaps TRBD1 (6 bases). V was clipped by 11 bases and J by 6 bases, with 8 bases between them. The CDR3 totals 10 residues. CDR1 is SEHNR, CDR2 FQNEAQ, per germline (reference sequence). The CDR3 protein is CAEGGNEQFF. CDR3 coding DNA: TGTGCCGAAGGGGGCAATGAGCAGTTCTTC.

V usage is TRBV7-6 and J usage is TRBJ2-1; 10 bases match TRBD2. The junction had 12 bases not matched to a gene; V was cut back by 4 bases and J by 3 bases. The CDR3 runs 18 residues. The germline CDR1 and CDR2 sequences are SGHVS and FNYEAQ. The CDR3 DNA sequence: TGTGCCAGCAGCTCGGACAGCTTCGGACTAGCGGACTACAATGAGCAGTTCTTC. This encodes CASSSDSFGLADYNEQFF.

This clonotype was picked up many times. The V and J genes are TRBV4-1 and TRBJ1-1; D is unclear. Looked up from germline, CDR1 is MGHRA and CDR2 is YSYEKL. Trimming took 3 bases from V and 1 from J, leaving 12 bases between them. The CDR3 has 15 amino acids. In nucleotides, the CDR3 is TGCGCCAGCAGCCAGTCCCAAACGCCGAACACTGAAGCTTTCTTT. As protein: CASSQSQTPNTEAFF.

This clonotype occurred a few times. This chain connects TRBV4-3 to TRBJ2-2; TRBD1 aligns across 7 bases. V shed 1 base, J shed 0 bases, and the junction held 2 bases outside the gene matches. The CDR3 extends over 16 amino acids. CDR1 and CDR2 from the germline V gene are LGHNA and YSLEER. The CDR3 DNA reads TGCGCCAGCAGCCAAGGGCAGGGGGCGAACACCGGGGAGCTGTTTTTT. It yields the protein CASSQGQGANTGELFF.